The 24 T cell receptor beta chains in this list originate from one sample, sequenced in a study of cytomegalovirus exposure and HLA in healthy donors. It was with 60 Vbeta and 13 Jbeta primers that the PCR ran. Sequencing used immunoSEQ multiplex PCR; TCRdb keeps in-frame clones, though not all of them. The data contain fewer than 50,000 clones, roughly 63% of them singletons. Sequencing was carried out using PBMCs. The receptors originated from a man in his sixties in good health and CMV-seropositive.

The genes are TRBV5-1 and TRBJ2-7; 7 bases map to TRBD2. J gave up 0 bases and V 4 bases, and 1 base lay outside the gene matches. CDR3 length: 13 amino acids. Germline CDR1 and CDR2: SGHRS and YFSETQ. For the CDR3, the DNA is TGCGCCAGCAGCCCTAGCGGCTCCTACGAGCAGTACTTC. Residues: CASSPSGSYEQYF.

The V call is TRBV19, the J call TRBJ1-5, with D tentatively TRBD1 (5 bases). The CDR3 is 15 amino acids. CDR1 and CDR2 from the germline V gene are LNHDA and SQIVND (reference sequence). V was shortened by 6 bases and J by 3 bases, with 15 bases between the two germline ends. Here the CDR3 reads CASRLTQGNNQPQHF. The CDR3 nucleotides read TGTGCCAGTAGGCTGACCCAGGGAAACAATCAGCCCCAGCATTTT. The full variable domain, with the rest looked up from reference TRBV19 and TRBJ1-5, is DGGITQSPKYLFRKEGQNVTLSCEQNLNHDAMYWYRQDPGQGLRLIYYSQIVNDFQKGDIAEGYSVSREKKESFPLTVTSAQKNPTAFYLCASRLTQGNNQPQHFGDGTRLSIL.

CDR3 nucleotide sequence: TGTGCCAGCAGTGAAGACAGGGGCCACACAGATACGCAGTATTTT. As protein: CASSEDRGHTDTQYF. This sequence joins TRBV6-1 and TRBJ2-3; 7 nucleotides line up with TRBD1. Trimming took 1 base from V and 2 from J; bases not matched to a gene: 3. The germline CDR1 and CDR2 sequences are MNHNS and SASEGT. The length of the CDR3 is 15 residues.

The chain is built from TRBV9 and TRBJ2-5; 9 positions agree with TRBD2. The J call may be incorrect, as the DNA end agrees better with TRBJ2-7. CDR1 SGDLS and CDR2 YYNGEE come from the germline V gene. The CDR3 has 16 residues. In nucleotides, the CDR3 is TGTGCCAGCAGCGTAGGGGATAGCGGGAGCTCCTACGAGCAGTACTTC. It translates to CASSVGDSGSSYEQYF.

The chain is built from TRBV5-4 and TRBJ2-1; 11 bases agree with TRBD2. Per germline, CDR1 SGHNT and CDR2 YYREEE (reference sequence). The CDR3 has 15 residues. J was trimmed by 6 bases and V by 5 bases; bases with no gene match: 7. CDR3: CASRLAGGRSNEQFF. The DNA of the CDR3 is TGTGCCAGCAGGTTAGCGGGAGGGCGGAGCAATGAGCAGTTCTTC. Together with reference TRBV5-4 and TRBJ2-1, the CDR3 gives the full variable domain: ETGVTQSPTHLIKTRGQQVTLRCSSQSGHNTVSWYQQALGQGPQFIFQYYREEENGRGNFPPRFSGLQFPNYSSELNVNALELDDSALYLCASRLAGGRSNEQFFGPGTRLTVL.

The chain couples TRBV7-2 to TRBJ2-2, with 7 bases identical to TRBD2. J gave up 2 bases and V 6 bases, and 12 bases lay outside the gene matches. Germline V gene lookup returns CDR1 SGHTA and CDR2 FQGNSA. This CDR3 spans 17 amino acids. The CDR3 DNA follows: TGTGCCAGCAGGAAACCTACCGGGACTACCAACACCGGGGAGCTGTTTTTT. It encodes CASRKPTGTTNTGELFF.

The V and J genes are TRBV7-6 and TRBJ2-5; 13 bases agree with TRBD2. CDR1 is SGHVS, CDR2 FNYEAQ, per germline. V lost 4 bases to trimming and J lost 5 bases; unmatched junction nucleotides: 7. This CDR3 is 16 amino acids long. The CDR3 sequence is CASSSRTSGSRETQYF. In DNA, the CDR3 is TGTGCCAGCAGCTCCCGGACTAGCGGGAGTAGGGAGACCCAGTACTTC.

This chain connects TRBV27 to TRBJ2-1; 10 positions agree with TRBD2. Trimming took 8 bases from V and 4 from J; bases not matched to a gene: 8. This CDR3 region has 15 residues. CDR1 and CDR2 (germline): MNHEY, SMNVEV (reference sequence). CDR3 in DNA: TGTGCCAGCGAAGCTAGCGGGAGTGATTACAATGAGCAGTTCTTC. Amino acids: CASEASGSDYNEQFF.

The V and J genes are TRBV6-6 and TRBJ1-4; 9 bases match TRBD1. CDR1 and CDR2 from the germline V gene are MNHNY and SVGAGI (reference sequence). The CDR3 consists of 15 residues. The junction had 8 bases not matched to a gene; V was cut back by 4 bases and J by 8 bases. The CDR3 DNA reads TGTGCCAGCAGTTTTCCGGGACAGGGAAACGAAAAACTGTTTTTT. This encodes CASSFPGQGNEKLFF.

This clone has only one observation. The J gene is TRBJ2-7, the V gene TRBV7-8; no reliable D call. Between the trimmed V and J ends, which lost 1 base and 3 bases, there was a span of 7 bases. Germline lookup yields CDR1 SGHVS and CDR2 FQNEAQ. The CDR3 totals 13 residues. The DNA for the CDR3 is TGTGCCAGCAGCTTAGGCTCTAACTACGAGCAGTACTTC. This codes for CASSLGSNYEQYF.

The rearrangement links TRBV29-1 to TRBJ2-7, with D possibly TRBD1 on 7 matching bases. CDR1 and CDR2 (germline): SQVTM, ANQGSEA. The CDR3 has 13 amino acids. Trimming stripped 6 bases from V and 1 base from J, with 13 bases between. The CDR3 protein is CSVLTGTSYEQYF. The CDR3 bases are TGCAGCGTCTTGACAGGGACTTCCTACGAGCAGTACTTC.

This chain links TRBV18 with TRBJ1-4; 8 positions match TRBD1. The CDR3 extends over 14 amino acids. After removal of 6 bases from V and 6 bases from J, the junction contained 6 bases not matched to a gene. CDR1 is KGHSH and CDR2 is LQKENI in the germline V gene. This CDR3 reads CASSTSGGDEKLFF. CDR3 DNA sequence: TGTGCCAGCTCTACGTCAGGGGGCGATGAAAAACTGTTTTTT.

The chain has TRBV11-2 and TRBJ1-2; D is unresolved. The CDR3 has 13 residues. CDR1 SGHAT and CDR2 FQNNGV come from the germline V gene. V gave up 0 bases and J gave up 6 bases, with 8 bases separating them. DNA of the CDR3: TGTGCCAGCAGCTTAGACGGGAAGCATGGCTACACCTTC. This translates into CASSLDGKHGYTF.

The V call is TRBV4-2, the J call TRBJ2-7; 7 nucleotides align to TRBD1. The CDR3 runs 14 residues. The V segment lost 1 base and the J segment 1 base; nucleotides outside the gene matches: 1. Germline-derived CDR1 and CDR2 are LGHNA and YNFKEQ. In nucleotides, the CDR3 is TGTGCCAGCAGCCAAGGGGACAGTTCCTACGAGCAGTACTTC. Translation gives CASSQGDSSYEQYF.

The J gene is TRBJ2-1, the V gene TRBV27, with unresolved D. Germline assignment: CDR1 MNHEY and CDR2 SMNVEV (reference sequence). The CDR3 is 11 residues long. Trimming stripped 2 bases from V and 10 bases from J, with 6 bases between. CDR3 amino acids: CASSLGQEQFF. The CDR3, as DNA: TGTGCCAGCAGTTTAGGTCAGGAGCAGTTCTTC.

The chain has TRBV2 and TRBJ1-2, with D uncertain. Trimming left V 4 bases short and J 5 bases short, with 5 bases between. Germline-derived CDR1 and CDR2 are SNHLY and FYNNEI. This CDR3 is 11 amino acids long. The CDR3 is CASSVGYGYTF. CDR3 nucleotide sequence: TGTGCCAGCAGTGTCGGGTATGGCTACACCTTC.

CDR3 bases: TGTGCCAGCAGCTCGGGACTAGCGGGAGACTACGAGCAGTACTTC. Its translation is CASSSGLAGDYEQYF. The chain carries TRBV13 and TRBJ2-7; TRBD2 matches 14 bases. The J segment lost 3 bases and the V segment lost 4 bases, leaving 2 bases of the junction unmatched. The CDR3 loop spans 15 amino acids. The V gene's germline CDR1 is PRHDT and CDR2 FYEKMQ (reference sequence).

The chain combines TRBV10-3 with TRBJ2-7; D might be TRBD2 (6 bases). This CDR3 has 11 residues. Germline V gives CDR1 ENHRY, CDR2 SYGVKD. V lost 8 bases and J lost 3, with 8 bases in between. The CDR3 nucleotides are TGTGCCATCGGGGGGAACTACGAGCAGTACTTC. This codes for CAIGGNYEQYF.

V and J are TRBV6-1 and TRBJ1-2; 7 positions agree with TRBD1. CDR1 is MNHNS, CDR2 SASEGT, per germline. The V and J ends lost 10 bases and 3 bases, in that order; junction bases with no gene match: 11. This CDR3 comprises 14 residues. As DNA, the CDR3 is TGTGCCACTATCCGACAGGGATTGGACTATGGCTACACCTTC. It yields the protein CATIRQGLDYGYTF.

This sequence joins TRBV9 and TRBJ2-1; 8 positions match TRBD1. V was pared by 3 bases and J by 6 bases, with 5 bases of the junction left unmatched. Germline V gives CDR1 SGDLS, CDR2 YYNGEE. CDR3 length equals 14 residues. CDR3 amino acids: CASSEGTGPNEQFF. The CDR3 DNA reads as TGTGCCAGCAGCGAGGGGACAGGCCCCAATGAGCAGTTCTTC.

V and J are TRBV6-1 and TRBJ1-2; no reliable D call. CDR3 length equals 13 residues. In germline, CDR1 is MNHNS, CDR2 SASEGT. Deletions cut 6 bases from V and 0 bases from J, with 8 bases between. CDR3 bases: TGTGCCAGCAGCCCTAGTGCTAACTATGGCTACACCTTC. Translated: CASSPSANYGYTF.

In DNA form, the CDR3 reads TGTGCCAGTAGCCCGGGACAGGACTACGAGCAGTACTTC. Translating gives CASSPGQDYEQYF. The rearrangement links TRBV19 to TRBJ2-7, with 8 bases identical to TRBD1. CDR3 length equals 13 residues. Germline V gene lookup returns CDR1 LNHDA and CDR2 SQIVND (reference sequence). V shed 6 bases and J 3 bases; nucleotides not matched to a gene: 4.

V gene TRBV6-4 combines with J gene TRBJ2-1, with a tentative D call TRBD1 (6 bases). CDR3 size: 15 residues. CDR1 and CDR2 from the germline V gene are MRHNA and SNTAGT. Trimming shortened V by 2 bases and J by 5 bases, and 13 bases separated the two germline ends. DNA for the CDR3: TGTGCCAGCAGTGACAGGGCAGGGGCGAACAATGAGCAGTTCTTC. Amino acids: CASSDRAGANNEQFF.

This clone has only a few counts. V usage is TRBV4-1 and J usage is TRBJ1-4; the D is unclear. Germline V gene data show CDR1 as MGHRA and CDR2 as YSYEKL. Trimming stripped 1 base from V and 6 bases from J, with 3 bases between. The CDR3 length is 12 residues. The CDR3, as DNA: TGCGCCAGCAGCCAAGTCGATGAAAAACTGTTTTTT. Translated, it gives CASSQVDEKLFF.